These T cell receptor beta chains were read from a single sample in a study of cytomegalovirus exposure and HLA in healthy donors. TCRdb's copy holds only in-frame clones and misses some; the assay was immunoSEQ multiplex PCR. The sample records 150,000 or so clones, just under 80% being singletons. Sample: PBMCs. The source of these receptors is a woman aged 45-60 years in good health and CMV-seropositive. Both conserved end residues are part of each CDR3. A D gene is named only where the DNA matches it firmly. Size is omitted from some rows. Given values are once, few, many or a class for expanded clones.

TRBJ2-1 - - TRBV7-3 CASSPRRSSYNEQFF TGTGCCAGCAGCCCCCGTCGGAGCTCCTACAATGAGCAGTTCTTC
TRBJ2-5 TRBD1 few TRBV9 CASSVDGQGRETQYF TGTGCCAGCAGCGTAGATGGACAGGGGAGGGAGACCCAGTACTTC
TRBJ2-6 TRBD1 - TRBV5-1 CASSLPGGTGANVLTF TGCGCCAGCAGCCTTCCAGGGGGAACTGGGGCCAACGTCCTGACTTTC
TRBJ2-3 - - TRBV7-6 CASSLARADTQYF TGTGCCAGCAGCTTAGCGCGGGCAGATACGCAGTATTTT
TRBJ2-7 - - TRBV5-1 CASSLVVGAFDEQYF TGCGCCAGCAGCTTGGTGGTGGGGGCGTTTGACGAGCAGTACTTC
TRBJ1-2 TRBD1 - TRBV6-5 CASIPDRTGYGYTF TGTGCCAGCATTCCGGACAGGACCGGCTATGGCTACACCTTC
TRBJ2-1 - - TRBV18 CASSVGQLNYNEQFF TGTGCCAGCTCAGTGGGACAATTAAACTACAATGAGCAGTTCTTC
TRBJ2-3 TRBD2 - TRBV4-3 CASSQGERGSTDTQYF TGCGCCAGCAGCCAAGGGGAGCGGGGGAGCACAGATACGCAGTATTTT
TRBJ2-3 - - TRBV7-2 CASSLNRAGGDTQYF TGTGCCAGCAGCTTAAACCGGGCCGGGGGAGATACGCAGTATTTT
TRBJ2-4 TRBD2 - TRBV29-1 CSVNGLAGNIQYF TGCAGCGTTAACGGACTAGCGGGAAACATTCAGTACTTC
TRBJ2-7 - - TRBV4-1 CASSQDRGGTSYEQYF TGCGCCAGCAGCCAAGATAGGGGGGGGACCTCCTACGAGCAGTACTTC
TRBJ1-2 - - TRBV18 CASSSANRDGYTF TGTGCCAGCTCATCGGCAAACAGGGATGGCTACACCTTC
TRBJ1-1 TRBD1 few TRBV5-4 CASSARQGADTEAFF TGTGCCAGCAGCGCAAGACAGGGGGCAGACACTGAAGCTTTCTTT
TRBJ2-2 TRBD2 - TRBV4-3 CASSQERSGILGGELFF TGCGCCAGCAGCCAAGAGAGAAGCGGGATCCTAGGGGGGGAGCTGTTTTTT
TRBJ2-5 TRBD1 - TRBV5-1 CASSQGAQETQYF TGCGCCAGCAGCCAGGGGGCCCAAGAGACCCAGTACTTC
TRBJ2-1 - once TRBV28 CASSRSTFHNEQFF TGTGCCAGCAGCCGGAGCACGTTCCACAATGAGCAGTTCTTC
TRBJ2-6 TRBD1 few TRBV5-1 CASSTRAGQGYSGANVLTF TGCGCCAGCAGCACCCGAGCTGGACAGGGGTATAGTGGGGCCAACGTCCTGACTTTC
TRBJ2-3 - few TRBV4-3 CASSQQQGDTQYF TGCGCCAGCAGCCAGCAACAGGGCGATACGCAGTATTTT
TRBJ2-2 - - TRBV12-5 CASGPSQGSLPGELFF TGTGCTAGTGGTCCGAGCCAGGGAAGTCTTCCCGGGGAGCTGTTTTTT
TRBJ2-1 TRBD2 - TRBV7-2 CASSRGTSGGGEQFF TGTGCCAGCAGCCGGGGGACTAGCGGGGGAGGGGAGCAGTTCTTC
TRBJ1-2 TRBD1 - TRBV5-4 CASSQGTGRDGYTF TGTGCCAGCAGCCAAGGGACAGGGAGGGATGGCTACACCTTC
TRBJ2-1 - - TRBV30 CASWGDSYNEQFF TGTGCCTCCTGGGGGGACTCCTACAATGAGCAGTTCTTC
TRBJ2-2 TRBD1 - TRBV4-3 CASSHARGPGELFF TGCGCCAGCAGCCACGCCAGGGGGCCCGGGGAGCTGTTTTTT
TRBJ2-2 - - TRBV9 CASTFTGQTGELFF TGTGCCAGCACCTTTACCGGACAGACCGGGGAGCTGTTTTTT
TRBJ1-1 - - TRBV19 CASSIFRNTEAFF TGTGCCAGTAGTATATTCAGGAACACTGAAGCTTTCTTT
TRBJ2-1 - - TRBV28 CASSLGKGAGSYNEQFF TGTGCCAGCAGTTTAGGCAAAGGGGCTGGCTCCTACAATGAGCAGTTCTTC
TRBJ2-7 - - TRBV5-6 CASSLAGGLTYEQYF TGTGCCAGCAGCTTGGCGGGGGGCCTCACCTACGAGCAGTACTTC
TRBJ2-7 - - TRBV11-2 CASSLSGPYEQYF TGTGCCAGCAGCTTATCAGGCCCTTACGAGCAGTACTTC
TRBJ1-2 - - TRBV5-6 CASSLSRDRYTF TGTGCCAGCAGCTTGTCGAGGGATAGGTACACCTTC
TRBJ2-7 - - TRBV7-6 CASSLASQAGYEQYF TGTGCCAGCAGCTTAGCCTCCCAGGCGGGCTACGAGCAGTACTTC
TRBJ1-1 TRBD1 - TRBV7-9 CSSRRQGADVFDTEAFF TGTTCCAGCAGGCGACAGGGGGCGGATGTTTTTGACACTGAAGCTTTCTTT
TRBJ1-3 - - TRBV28 CASSLNGISGNTIYF TGTGCCAGCAGTTTGAACGGGATCTCGGGAAACACCATATATTTT
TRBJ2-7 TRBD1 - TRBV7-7 CASSFRTGDEQYF TGTGCTAGCAGCTTTAGGACAGGTGACGAGCAGTACTTC
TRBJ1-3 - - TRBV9 CASSVGGVRSGNTIYF TGTGCCAGCAGCGTAGGGGGGGTTCGCTCTGGAAACACCATATATTTT
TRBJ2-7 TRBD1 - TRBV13 CASSLRRQGSSYEQYF TGTGCCAGCAGCTTAAGGCGACAGGGGAGCTCCTACGAGCAGTACTTC
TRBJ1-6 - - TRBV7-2 CASSFSLGAPLHF TGTGCCAGCAGCTTTTCCCTCGGGGCACCCCTCCACTTT
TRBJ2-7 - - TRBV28 CAVNPGVSYEQYF TGTGCCGTCAATCCAGGGGTTTCCTACGAGCAGTACTTC
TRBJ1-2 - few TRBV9 CASSVEGVRGYTF TGTGCCAGCAGCGTAGAGGGGGTTCGAGGCTACACCTTC
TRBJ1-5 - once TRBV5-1 CASSLGAGNQPQHF TGCGCCAGCAGCTTGGGGGCCGGCAATCAGCCCCAGCATTTT
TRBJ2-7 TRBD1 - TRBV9 CASSVGDSHGYEQYF TGTGCCAGCAGCGTAGGGGACAGCCATGGGTACGAGCAGTACTTC
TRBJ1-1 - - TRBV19 CASSIAFDSYMNTEAFF TGTGCCAGTAGTATCGCCTTTGACAGTTACATGAACACTGAAGCTTTCTTT
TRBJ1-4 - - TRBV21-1 CASSTKADRGLDEKLFF TGTGCCAGCAGCACCAAGGCGGACAGGGGATTGGATGAAAAACTGTTTTTT
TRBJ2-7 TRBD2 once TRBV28 CASSFRASGNYEQYF TGTGCCAGCAGTTTCCGGGCTAGCGGAAACTACGAGCAGTACTTC
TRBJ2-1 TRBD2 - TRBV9 CASSQTSGRGSDNEQFF TGTGCCAGCAGCCAGACTAGCGGGCGGGGTTCTGACAATGAGCAGTTCTTC
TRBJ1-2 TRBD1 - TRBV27 CASSARDRGLGYTF TGTGCCAGCAGTGCCCGGGACAGGGGGCTAGGCTACACCTTC